These 28 T cell receptor beta chains were sequenced from one sample in a study of identical twins' blood T cells. TCRdb called the 5' RACE reads again in MiXCR, with one record for every CDR3 protein. The sample records 300,000 to 450,000 distinct CDR3 sequences, 28% being singletons. Sequenced input: PBMCs. The receptors shown here come from a woman aged 18-49 years in good health.

This clonotype was detected only a few times. The chain links TRBV18 to TRBJ1-5; D is undetermined. CDR3 length: 13 residues. V lost 1 base, J lost 5 bases, and 6 bases lay in between. Germline values: CDR1 KGHSH, CDR2 LQKENI. CDR3 in DNA: TGTGCCAGCTCACCACATTCCGATCAGCCCCAGCATTTT. Its protein is CASSPHSDQPQHF.

A few counts support this clonotype. The chain uses TRBV2 and TRBJ1-2, with D possibly TRBD1 on 5 matching bases. CDR1 and CDR2 from the germline V gene are SNHLY and FYNNEI. The CDR3 consists of 13 residues. Trimming stripped 7 bases from V and 0 bases from J, with 9 bases between. CDR3 region: CASIGTANYGYTF. The CDR3 nucleotides are TGTGCCAGCATCGGGACGGCTAACTATGGCTACACCTTC.

This clonotype was observed many times. This chain connects TRBV5-1 to TRBJ1-4, with D perhaps matching TRBD1 (5 bases). This CDR3 region has 14 residues. Germline-derived CDR1 and CDR2 are SGHRS and YFSETQ. V was shortened by 2 bases and J by 7 bases, with 12 bases between the two germline ends. The CDR3 reads CASSFTGEGEKLFF. The CDR3 DNA reads as TGCGCCAGCAGCTTTACAGGAGAGGGTGAAAAACTGTTTTTT.

This clonotype was counted only a few times. This sequence joins TRBV9 and TRBJ2-7; TRBD1 or TRBD2 may be the D gene (5 bases each). Germline assignment: CDR1 SGDLS and CDR2 YYNGEE. The CDR3 length is 15 residues. The V and J ends lost 0 bases and 0 bases respectively, with 10 bases between them. The CDR3 protein is CASSVGGPLSYEQYF. In DNA, the CDR3 is TGTGCCAGCAGCGTAGGGGGACCCCTCTCCTACGAGCAGTACTTC.

This chain connects TRBV7-9 to TRBJ1-6; D ambiguous. Looked up from germline, CDR1 is SEHNR and CDR2 is FQNEAQ (reference sequence). The CDR3 has 16 residues. V gave up 2 bases and J gave up 7 bases, with 15 bases separating them. CDR3 nucleotide sequence: TGTGCCAGCAGCTTATCCTTGGGCCTGGGGAATTCACCCCTCCACTTT. It yields the protein CASSLSLGLGNSPLHF.

Turning to this clonotype: A much larger clone lies a single base off, so this may be a read error. V and J are TRBV3-1 and TRBJ1-1; 7 bases are a match to TRBD1. The V gene's germline CDR1 is LGHDT and CDR2 YNNKEL (reference sequence). The CDR3 runs 15 residues. The CDR3 loop reads CASSQDPGGGTEASF. The CDR3 DNA sequence: TGTGCCAGCAGCCAAGACCCGGGAGGGGGCACTGAAGCTTCCTTT.

J is TRBJ2-7 and V is TRBV20-1, with 9 bases matching TRBD2. With V trimmed by 2 bases and J by 4 bases, 9 bases remained unmatched. Germline CDR1 reads DFQATT; CDR2 reads SNEGSKA (reference sequence). The CDR3 extends over 15 amino acids. Written as DNA, the CDR3 is TGCAGTGCTAGAACCGGGAGGACTAGCGCGTACGAGCAGTACTTC. Translation gives CSARTGRTSAYEQYF.

The chain combines TRBV20-1 with TRBJ2-7; 8 bases line up with TRBD1. Losses at the gene ends were 3 bases for V and 2 bases for J; bases not matched to a gene: 3. The CDR3 loop spans 13 amino acids. Germline V lookup: CDR1 DFQATT, CDR2 SNEGSKA (reference sequence). The CDR3 here is CSARDRAPYEQYF. CDR3 in DNA: TGCAGTGCTAGGGACAGGGCGCCCTACGAGCAGTACTTC.

This clonotype was seen a handful of times. This chain connects TRBV5-1 to TRBJ1-4, with D tentatively TRBD1 (6 bases). The CDR3 runs to 14 residues. Germline V gene sequence: CDR1 SGHRS, CDR2 YFSETQ. Between the trimmed V and J ends, which lost 2 bases and 5 bases, there was a span of 10 bases. CDR3 nucleotide sequence: TGCGCCAGCAGCTTCGGGACAAGCAATGAAAAACTGTTTTTT. Translated, it gives CASSFGTSNEKLFF.

V and J are TRBV6-6 and TRBJ1-4; 9 nucleotides match TRBD1. The CDR3 contains 14 residues. Germline V gene sequence: CDR1 MNHNY, CDR2 SVGAGI (reference sequence). J lost 8 bases, V lost 4 bases, and 5 bases had no gene match. CDR3 DNA sequence: TGTGCCAGCAGTTGGGACAGGGTGGAAGAAAAACTGTTTTTT. Amino acids: CASSWDRVEEKLFF.

In DNA, the CDR3 is TGTGCCAGCAAGCGGGAGGGAGCGGGCAATGAGCAGTTCTTC. This translates into CASKREGAGNEQFF. The chain combines TRBV2 with TRBJ2-1, with 10 bases identical to TRBD2. The CDR3 has 14 residues. Germline V gives CDR1 SNHLY, CDR2 FYNNEI. Trimming at V came to 7 bases and at J to 6 bases, leaving 6 bases not matched to a gene.

The chain employs TRBV6-5 and TRBJ2-1, with TRBD2 matching 10 bases. The CDR3 covers 15 residues. Per the germline V gene, CDR1 is MNHEY and CDR2 is SVGAGI. Trimming at V came to 6 bases and at J to 6 bases, leaving 8 bases not matched to a gene. CDR3 sequence reads: CASRPSGRALNEQFF. The CDR3 coding sequence is TGTGCCAGCAGACCAAGCGGGAGGGCCCTCAATGAGCAGTTCTTC.

The CDR3 loop is CASTSQGQPYEQYF. The CDR3 bases are TGTGCCAGCACTTCCCAGGGACAACCCTACGAGCAGTACTTC. The V call is TRBV6-2 or TRBV6-3, the J call TRBJ2-7; D is possibly TRBD1 (6 bases). The CDR3 runs 14 residues. V was shortened by 7 bases and J by 2 bases, with 15 bases between the two germline ends. Germline CDR1 reads MNHEY; CDR2 reads SVGEGT.

J is TRBJ1-1 and V is TRBV5-1; 7 bases align to TRBD1. Trimming cost V 2 bases and J 0 bases; bases outside gene matches: 4. The V gene's germline CDR1 is SGHRS and CDR2 YFSETQ. The CDR3 runs 15 residues. The CDR3: CASSFGTAVNTEAFF. Here the CDR3 DNA reads TGCGCCAGCAGCTTCGGGACAGCCGTGAACACTGAAGCTTTCTTT.

V is TRBV2 and J is TRBJ1-1; 7 positions agree with TRBD1. Trimming cost V 3 bases and J 7 bases; bases outside gene matches: 5. The CDR3 runs 13 residues. Per germline, CDR1 SNHLY and CDR2 FYNNEI. The CDR3, as DNA: TGTGCCAGCAGTGATAGGGGACAGAGTGAAGCTTTCTTT. This gives the protein CASSDRGQSEAFF.

This clonotype was recorded once. This may be a read error, as it is one base from a much larger clone. The chain couples TRBV9 to TRBJ2-2; D call uncertain. Germline assignment: CDR1 SGDLS and CDR2 YYNGEE. V dropped 0 bases and J dropped 1 base, with 4 bases sitting between them. The CDR3 extends over 14 amino acids. CDR3 region: CASSVDGNTGELFF. The CDR3 DNA sequence: TGTGCCAGCAGCGTAGATGGGAACACCGGGGAGCTGTTTTTT.

The V gene is TRBV28, the J gene TRBJ2-1; D uncertain. Between the trimmed V and J ends, which lost 3 bases and 6 bases, there was a span of 6 bases. CDR1 is MDHEN, CDR2 SYDVKM, per germline. The CDR3 spans 12 residues. The CDR3: CASSLTPNEQFF. CDR3 DNA sequence: TGTGCCAGCAGTTTGACCCCCAATGAGCAGTTCTTC.

This clonotype was counted only a few times. The V call is TRBV4-3, the J call TRBJ1-3; 7 bases match TRBD1. CDR1 is LGHNA, CDR2 YSLEER, per germline. The trim removed 1 base at V and 8 bases at J, leaving 8 bases unmatched. This CDR3 region has 15 residues. The CDR3 loop is CASSQGQGGMDTIYF. DNA for the CDR3: TGCGCCAGCAGCCAAGGACAGGGTGGGATGGACACCATATATTTT.

This rearrangement joins TRBV11-2 to TRBJ1-1, with 7 bases lining up with TRBD1. Germline lookup yields CDR1 SGHAT and CDR2 FQNNGV. V shed 4 bases, J shed 1 base, and the junction held 6 bases outside the gene matches. The CDR3 is 15 amino acids. Here the CDR3 reads CASSSTTGKNTEAFF. CDR3 DNA sequence: TGTGCCAGCAGCTCCACGACAGGGAAGAACACTGAAGCTTTCTTT.

Notes on this clonotype: The junction departs from germline at one end; a sequencing error may be responsible. The rearrangement joins TRBV29-1 to TRBJ2-1; D unclear. Germline V gene sequence: CDR1 SQVTM, CDR2 ANQGSEA. CDR3 length: 13 amino acids. CDR3 amino acids: CSVERSPGNDQFF. CDR3 in DNA: TGCAGCGTTGAGAGGTCTCCAGGCAATGATCAGTTCTTC.

For this clonotype: Compared with germline, one end of the junction differs, possibly owing to a read error. The V gene is TRBV29-1, the J gene TRBJ2-5; a weak D match, TRBD2 (6 bases). The CDR3 runs 15 residues. CDR1 and CDR2 from the germline V gene are SQVTM and ANQGSEA. The CDR3 nucleotides are TGCAGCGTTGAAGATCGCGGGAAGTATGAAGAGACCCAGCACTTC. Its protein is CSVEDRGKYEETQHF.

This clonotype turned up a few times. The chain links TRBV7-2 to TRBJ2-3; 10 bases line up with TRBD2. Germline V gene data show CDR1 as SGHTA and CDR2 as FQGNSA. With V trimmed by 5 bases and J by 2 bases, 7 bases remained unmatched. The CDR3 consists of 16 residues. CDR3 sequence reads: CASSAGLAGVTDTQYF. Written as DNA, the CDR3 is TGTGCCAGCAGCGCGGGGCTAGCGGGAGTCACAGATACGCAGTATTTT.

V gene TRBV20-1 combines with J gene TRBJ2-3; D gene ambiguous. V lost 6 bases and J 1 base, leaving 17 bases between the germline ends. CDR3 size: 15 residues. Germline CDR1 reads DFQATT; CDR2 reads SNEGSKA (reference sequence). The CDR3 here is CSAYERRERTDTQYF. The CDR3 DNA is TGCAGTGCCTACGAACGTAGAGAGCGCACAGATACGCAGTATTTT.

Concerning this clonotype itself: The germline gene is not matched at one end of the junction; a read error may be the cause. The rearrangement uses TRBV6-5 and TRBJ1-3; 8 bases are shared with TRBD1. CDR3 size: 15 residues. Per the germline V gene, CDR1 is MNHEY and CDR2 is SVGAGI. The CDR3 loop reads CAGSYLGQGGYTIYF. In DNA form, the CDR3 reads TGTGCCGGCAGTTACTTAGGACAGGGTGGATACACCATATATTTT.

This clonotype has more than one count but fewer than ten. The V gene is TRBV5-1, the J gene TRBJ2-3; no reliable D call. Per germline, CDR1 SGHRS and CDR2 YFSETQ. The CDR3 length is 13 residues. Trimming pared 2 bases from V and 2 bases from J, leaving 6 bases between. Here the CDR3 DNA reads TGCGCCAGCAGCTTACAGTACACAGATACGCAGTATTTT. As protein: CASSLQYTDTQYF.

This clonotype was counted many times. J is TRBJ2-7 and V is TRBV29-1, with TRBD1 matching 9 bases. CDR1 is SQVTM and CDR2 is ANQGSEA in the germline V gene. The CDR3 consists of 13 residues. V shed 5 bases and J 1 base; nucleotides not matched to a gene: 3. The CDR3, as DNA: TGCAGCGTTACGACAGGGGGATCCTACGAGCAGTACTTC. Residues: CSVTTGGSYEQYF.

The chain uses TRBV2 and TRBJ2-1; either TRBD1 or TRBD2 may supply D (5 bases each). Per the germline V gene, CDR1 is SNHLY and CDR2 is FYNNEI. V was shortened by 8 bases and J by 2 bases, with 22 bases between the two germline ends. The CDR3 contains 17 residues. The CDR3 reads CASQTGNRYFPYNEQFF. Here the CDR3 DNA reads TGTGCCAGCCAAACGGGGAACAGGTACTTTCCCTACAATGAGCAGTTCTTC. The whole variable domain, filled in from reference TRBV2 and TRBJ2-1, reads EPEVTQTPSHQVTQMGQEVILRCVPISNHLYFYWYRQILGQKVEFLVSFYNNEISEKSEIFDDQFSVERPDGSNFTLKIRSTKLEDSAMYFCASQTGNRYFPYNEQFFGPGTRLTVL.

This rearrangement joins TRBV11-2 to TRBJ1-1; weak D call: TRBD1 (5 bases). Germline values: CDR1 SGHAT, CDR2 FQNNGV. The CDR3 has 12 residues. Trimming removed 8 bases at V and 9 bases at J, with 16 bases between. In DNA, the CDR3 is TGTGCCAGCGGCGGATTCAGGGTTAAAGCTTTCTTT. Translated, it gives CASGGFRVKAFF.